The following is a T cell receptor beta chain sequence with its context. Its antigen is unidentified. Sequenced by immunoSEQ multiplex PCR; TCRdb stores in-frame clones only, minus some. The table has around 70,000 clones, around 83% seen once; the top ten hold 12%. This entry comes from a study of T cell responses to AZD1222 COVID-19 vaccine. About the study: Timing groups of about 4 and about 12 weeks for second doses were pooled. Study-level results: With dominance at 160-218 and 743-854, vaccine-associated CD4 TCRs spanned spike. White British people made up most donors, females outnumbered males, and clonal diversity was possibly underestimated. Increases in Spike-specific TCR breadth and depth were seen after two AZD1222 doses.

The V gene lost 3 bases and the J gene lost 0 bases, with 13 bases spanning the gap. The CDR3 is made up of 16 amino acids. Germline assignment: CDR1 SGDLS and CDR2 YYNGEE. The material sequenced was peripheral blood, taken on day 0 of AZD1222 vaccination. This clonotype was sampled from an adult in good health. The V gene is TRBV9, the J gene TRBJ2-1; TRBD2 might be the D (7 bases). The CDR3 loop reads CASSDDGGPSYNEQFF. The CDR3 DNA follows: TGTGCCAGCAGCGACGACGGGGGGCCCTCCTACAATGAGCAGTTCTTC.